This T cell receptor beta chain was sequenced for a study of control samples from healthy donors and cancer patients (dated by TCRdb to the early 2020s). Library preparation was by the immunoSEQ multiplex PCR assay. Entries here come from immuneACCESS through TCRdb and include only in-frame sequences with V and J called. Some clones fail to appear in such tables; in the studies checked, an unresolved V gene covers under half of the shortfall, and the cause of the remainder is unknown. Present in this sample are more than 60,000 clones, around 86% of which were seen just once. The ten largest clonotypes hold over 8% of the sample. V is pared back by 6 bases and J by 1 base, with 14 bases lying between the germline termini. Via the germline V gene, CDR1 is SGHRS and CDR2 YFSETQ. The CDR3, from cysteine to phenylalanine, totals 15 residues. The only DNA kept is the CDR3, 45 bases in frame from the first base.

This clone was detected once. Its specific antigen is unknown. No base-level quality is on record; no much larger clone is a single base apart. Sequenced input: PBMCs. This clonotype was obtained from a woman between 50 and 59 years old with colorectal cancer. This sequence uses TRBV5-1 and TRBJ1-5; TRBD1 is a possible D gene, resting on 6 matching bases. The DNA sequence follows: TGCGCCAGCAAACAGGAAACAGGGAGCAATCAGCCCCAGCATTTT. It is translated as CASKQETGSNQPQHF.